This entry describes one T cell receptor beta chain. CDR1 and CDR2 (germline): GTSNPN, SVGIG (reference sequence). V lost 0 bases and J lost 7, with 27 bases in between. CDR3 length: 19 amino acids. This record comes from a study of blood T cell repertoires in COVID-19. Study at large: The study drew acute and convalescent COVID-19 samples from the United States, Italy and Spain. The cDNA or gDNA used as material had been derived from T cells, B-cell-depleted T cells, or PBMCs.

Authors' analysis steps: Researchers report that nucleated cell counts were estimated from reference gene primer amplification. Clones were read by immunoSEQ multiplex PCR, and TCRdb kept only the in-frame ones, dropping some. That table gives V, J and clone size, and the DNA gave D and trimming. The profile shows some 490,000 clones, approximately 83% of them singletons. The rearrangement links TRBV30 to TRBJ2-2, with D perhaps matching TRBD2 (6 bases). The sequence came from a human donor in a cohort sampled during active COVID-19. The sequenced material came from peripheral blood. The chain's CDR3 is CAWSVGPYLPAGNDGELFF. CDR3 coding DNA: TGTGCCTGGAGTGTAGGCCCGTATCTTCCGGCGGGGAACGACGGGGAGCTGTTTTTT.